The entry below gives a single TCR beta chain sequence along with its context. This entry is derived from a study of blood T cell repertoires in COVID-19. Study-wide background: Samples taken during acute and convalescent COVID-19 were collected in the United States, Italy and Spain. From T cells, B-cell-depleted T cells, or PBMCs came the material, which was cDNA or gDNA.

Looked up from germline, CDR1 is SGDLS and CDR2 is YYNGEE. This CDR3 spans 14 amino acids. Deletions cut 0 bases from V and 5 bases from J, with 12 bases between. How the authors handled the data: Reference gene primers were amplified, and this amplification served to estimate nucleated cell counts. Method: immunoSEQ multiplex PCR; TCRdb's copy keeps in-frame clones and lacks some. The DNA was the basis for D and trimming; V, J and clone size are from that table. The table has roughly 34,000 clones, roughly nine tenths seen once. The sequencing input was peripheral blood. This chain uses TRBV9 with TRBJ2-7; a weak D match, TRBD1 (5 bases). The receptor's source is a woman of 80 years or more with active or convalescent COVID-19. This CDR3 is CASSVGGSGNEQYF. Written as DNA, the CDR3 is TGTGCCAGCAGCGTAGGGGGCAGTGGCAACGAGCAGTACTTC.